The 10 T cell receptor beta chains below all came from one sample that was sequenced in a study of CD8+CD57+ T cells in acquired aplastic anemia. For CDR3 and TCR beta VDJ profiling, genomic DNA was the template used. TCRdb analysed the reads with MiXCR anew, one entry per CDR3 protein. Of around 200,000 distinct CDR3 sequences listed, 60% to 65% are singletons. The sample was sorted CD4+, CD8+, or CD8+CD57+ T cells (not recorded which) from PBMCs. These receptors were obtained from a human donor in good health.

The chain is built from TRBV10-3 and TRBJ1-6; 8 positions match TRBD1. J was trimmed by 10 bases and V by 6 bases; bases with no gene match: 8. This CDR3 has 14 amino acids. CDR1 is ENHRY, CDR2 SYGVKD, per germline. The CDR3 spells CAIRNGQGESPLHF. CDR3 sequence (DNA): TGTGCCATCAGGAACGGACAGGGAGAGTCACCCCTCCACTTT.

V is TRBV25-1 and J is TRBJ2-5; 7 bases map to TRBD1. This CDR3 is built from 15 residues. The ends lost 5 bases at V and 2 bases at J; junction bases unmatched: 8. CDR1 MGHDK and CDR2 SYGVNS come from the germline V gene. This CDR3 reads CASSLPGQPQETQYF. The CDR3 DNA reads TGTGCCAGCAGTTTGCCGGGACAGCCGCAAGAGACCCAGTACTTC.

The rearrangement joins TRBV15 to TRBJ2-7; 7 bases map to TRBD1. Losses at the gene ends were 1 base for V and 3 bases for J; bases not matched to a gene: 3. Germline CDR1 LNHNV, CDR2 YYDKDF (reference sequence). The CDR3 sequence is 14 residues long. CDR3 residues: CATSRGRDSYEQYF. The CDR3 coding sequence is TGTGCCACCAGCAGAGGACGGGACAGCTACGAGCAGTACTTC.

The rearrangement links TRBV19 to TRBJ1-3; D unclear. V was trimmed by 3 bases and J by 0 bases, leaving 12 bases between them. CDR3 length: 16 amino acids. The germline CDR1 and CDR2 sequences are LNHDA and SQIVND (reference sequence). CDR3: CASSMNDKYSGNTIYF. CDR3 DNA sequence: TGTGCCAGTAGTATGAACGACAAATACTCTGGAAACACCATATATTTT.

V gene TRBV29-1 combines with J gene TRBJ2-5; a possible D gene is TRBD1 (5 bases). Deletions cut 6 bases from V and 6 bases from J, with 17 bases between. CDR3 length: 13 residues. Germline CDR1 reads SQVTM; CDR2 reads ANQGSEA. The CDR3 spells CSVAQTVGQTQYF. The CDR3 nucleotides read TGCAGCGTGGCCCAGACAGTGGGGCAGACCCAGTACTTC.

This rearrangement joins TRBV25-1 to TRBJ2-7; 8 bases are a match to TRBD1. V dropped 8 bases and J dropped 4; count of bases not matched to a gene: 7. Germline loops: CDR1 MGHDK, CDR2 SYGVNS. The length of the CDR3 is 13 residues. In DNA form, the CDR3 reads TGTGCCAGCGGGGGACAGGAAAGTTACGAGCAGTACTTC. Its protein is CASGGQESYEQYF.

This clonotype was seen a handful of times. The chain carries TRBV20-1 and TRBJ1-2, with 7 bases aligning to TRBD1. Unmatched junction bases numbered 4, after V lost 0 bases and J lost 3 bases. The CDR3 totals 14 residues. Germline CDR1 is DFQATT and CDR2 is SNEGSKA (reference sequence). CDR3 coding DNA: TGCAGTGCTAGAGATCTAGGGACAGACTATGGCTACACCTTC. Its translation is CSARDLGTDYGYTF.

This clonotype was detected once. The chain is built from TRBV6-2 or TRBV6-3 and TRBJ1-1; D gene ambiguous. CDR3 length: 16 residues. V was shortened by 5 bases and J by 0 bases, with 16 bases between the two germline ends. Per germline, CDR1 MNHEY and CDR2 SVGEGT. The CDR3 sequence: CASSRSPGNLNTEAFF. The CDR3 coding sequence is TGTGCCAGCAGTCGGAGCCCTGGGAACTTGAACACTGAAGCTTTCTTT.

A remark on this clonotype: One end of the junction does not line up with germline, which may come from a read error. In nucleotides, the CDR3 is TGTGCCAACAGTTTAAATCGGGACGGGTCCTACGAGCAGTACTTC. It translates to CANSLNRDGSYEQYF. This chain joins TRBV28 and TRBJ2-7; TRBD1 or TRBD2 may be the D gene (5 bases each). Germline V gene lookup returns CDR1 MDHEN and CDR2 SYDVKM. CDR3 size: 15 residues.

This rearrangement joins TRBV28 to TRBJ2-7; 9 bases line up with TRBD2. This CDR3 region has 15 residues. The V segment lost 3 bases and the J segment 3 bases; nucleotides outside the gene matches: 6. Germline V gene data show CDR1 as MDHEN and CDR2 as SYDVKM. The DNA for the CDR3 is TGTGCCAGCAGTTTGGTTAGCGGGAGCCGCTACGAGCAGTACTTC. It specifies CASSLVSGSRYEQYF.